A single sample is the source of the 26 T cell receptor beta chains below, sequenced in a study of blood T cell repertoires in COVID-19 (TCRdb year 2020). Library creation used the immunoSEQ multiplex PCR assay. The table was pulled from immuneACCESS by TCRdb, which kept in-frame rearrangements only. Such tables lose some clones; where checked, under half of the loss comes from unresolved V genes, and the rest has no known cause. Present in this sample are about 220,000 clones, approximately 90% of which were seen just once. Together, the top ten hold 3% to 4.5% of the sample. Specimen: PBMCs or T cells enriched from blood (not recorded which). Source of these receptors: a woman in her forties with acute COVID-19.

This chain uses TRBV7-9 with TRBJ2-2, with 7 nucleotides matching TRBD1. The CDR3 is 13 residues long. The V gene's germline CDR1 is SEHNR and CDR2 FQNEAQ (reference sequence). The V and J ends lost 5 bases and 7 bases, in that order; junction bases with no gene match: 4. CDR3: CASSGTAVGELFF. In DNA form, the CDR3 reads TGTGCCAGCAGCGGGACAGCAGTCGGGGAGCTGTTTTTT.

The table lists this clone with a count of one. V usage is TRBV3-1 (or the pseudogene TRBV3-2) and J usage is TRBJ2-7; TRBD1 agrees at 8 bases. Unmatched junction bases numbered 9, after V lost 1 base and J lost 1 base. CDR1 LGHDT and CDR2 YNNKEL come from the germline V gene (reference sequence). This CDR3 is 17 amino acids long. As DNA, the CDR3 is TGTGCCAGCAGCCAAGGGACAGGGAGCCCGAATTCCTACGAGCAGTACTTC. Its protein product is CASSQGTGSPNSYEQYF.

The gene calls are TRBV12-3 or TRBV12-4 and TRBJ1-1; D is unclear. The CDR3 has 13 residues. Trimming removed 6 bases from V and 1 base from J, with 9 bases in between. The CDR3 sequence: CASSRYRNTEAFF. DNA for the CDR3: TGTGCCAGCAGCCGATACAGGAACACTGAAGCTTTCTTT.

V and J are TRBV21-1 and TRBJ2-3; the D call of TRBD2 is as the table states it, not checked on the DNA. TRBV21-1 is labeled a pseudogene. CDR3 length: 19 residues. The CDR3 DNA reads as TGTGCCAGCAGCAAAGCGCGGGGACTAGCGGGGGGAAGCACAGATACGCAGTATTTT. Residues: CASSKARGLAGGSTDTQYF.

The gene calls are TRBV15 and TRBJ2-3, with D maybe TRBD1 (5 bases). V lost 2 bases and J lost 3, with 18 bases in between. CDR1 LNHNV and CDR2 YYDKDF come from the germline V gene (reference sequence). The CDR3 has 17 amino acids. CDR3 protein: CATSRPWTRVTTDTQYF. CDR3 nucleotides: TGTGCCACCAGCAGACCGTGGACACGGGTGACAACAGATACGCAGTATTTT.

The chain uses TRBV10-1 and TRBJ1-1; D remains unclear. This CDR3 is 13 amino acids long. Germline V gene sequence: CDR1 WNHNN, CDR2 SYGVQD (reference sequence). Trimming stripped 7 bases from V and 1 base from J, with 10 bases between. The CDR3 DNA is TGCGCCAGCACGGACTTAGGGAACACTGAAGCTTTCTTT. Translating gives CASTDLGNTEAFF.

The chain joins TRBV11-1 to TRBJ1-3; unclear D gene. In germline, CDR1 is SGHAT, CDR2 FQDESV (reference sequence). Trimming removed 5 bases from V and 1 base from J, with 12 bases in between. This CDR3 contains 15 residues. CDR3 amino acids: CASSPGPASGNTIYF. CDR3 sequence (DNA): TGTGCCAGCAGCCCAGGCCCGGCTTCTGGAAACACCATATATTTT.

V is TRBV6-5 and J is TRBJ1-3, with D possibly TRBD1 on 5 matching bases. The germline CDR1 and CDR2 sequences are MNHEY and SVGAGI. The CDR3 runs to 14 residues. Trimming took 7 bases from V and 4 from J, leaving 14 bases between them. CDR3 region: CASTPGMSGNTIYF. The CDR3 DNA follows: TGTGCCAGCACCCCAGGGATGTCCGGAAACACCATATATTTT.

This chain uses TRBV4-2 with TRBJ2-7; tentative D call: TRBD2 (6 bases). This CDR3 has 16 residues. CDR1 is LGHNA and CDR2 is YNFKEQ in the germline V gene. V was shortened by 1 base and J by 3 bases, with 16 bases between the two germline ends. DNA for the CDR3: TGTGCCAGCAGCCAAGCCCACCCCGGCGGGAACTACGAGCAGTACTTC. It encodes CASSQAHPGGNYEQYF.

The CDR3 spells CASSQGLGKILAKNIQYF. The CDR3 bases are TGTGCCAGCAGCCAGGGACTCGGAAAGATCCTAGCCAAAAACATTCAGTACTTC. V gene TRBV5-4 combines with J gene TRBJ2-4; D is perhaps TRBD2 (6 bases). The CDR3 has 18 amino acids. Germline CDR1 reads SGHNT; CDR2 reads YYREEE (reference sequence). V dropped 4 bases and J dropped 0 bases, with 20 bases sitting between them.

This chain joins TRBV3-1 (or the pseudogene TRBV3-2) and TRBJ2-1; the match to TRBD1 covers 8 bases. Germline V gives CDR1 LGHDT, CDR2 YNNKEL (reference sequence). The CDR3 runs to 14 residues. The V gene end was trimmed by 4 bases and the J gene end by 4 bases; junction bases not matched to a gene: 3. The CDR3 loop is CASSRGQAYNEQFF. Written as DNA, the CDR3 is TGTGCCAGCAGCCGGGGACAGGCGTACAATGAGCAGTTCTTC.

This clone showed up just once. The V call is TRBV10-3, the J call TRBJ2-3; TRBD1 aligns across 8 bases. Per germline, CDR1 ENHRY and CDR2 SYGVKD. The CDR3 is 17 amino acids. J gave up 1 base and V 5 bases, and 11 bases lay outside the gene matches. CDR3 residues: CAISKETGTGGTDTQYF. The CDR3 DNA reads TGTGCCATCAGTAAAGAGACCGGGACAGGCGGCACAGATACGCAGTATTTT.

The chain couples TRBV29-1 to TRBJ1-5; 9 bases map to TRBD1. Germline assignment: CDR1 SQVTM and CDR2 ANQGSEA. With 3 bases clipped from V and 6 bases from J, the junction kept 3 bases outside the gene matches. The CDR3 is made up of 13 amino acids. CDR3 amino acids: CSVEVTGGQPQHF. CDR3 bases: TGCAGCGTTGAGGTGACAGGGGGTCAGCCCCAGCATTTT.

This chain links TRBV7-9 with TRBJ2-3; TRBD2 aligns across 13 bases. CDR3 length: 16 residues. V lost 5 bases to trimming and J lost 3 bases; unmatched junction nucleotides: 5. Germline-derived CDR1 and CDR2 are SEHNR and FQNEAQ (reference sequence). In nucleotides, the CDR3 is TGTGCCAGCAGCCCAAGGACTAGCGGGGGAACAGATACGCAGTATTTT. It yields the protein CASSPRTSGGTDTQYF. The variable domain in full, completed from reference TRBV7-9 and TRBJ2-3, reads DTGVSQNPRHKITKRGQNVTFRCDPISEHNRLYWYRQTLGQGPEFLTYFQNEAQLEKSRLLSDRFSAERPKGSFSTLEIQRTEQGDSAMYLCASSPRTSGGTDTQYFGPGTRLTVL.

The chain joins TRBV7-3 to TRBJ1-1; D not resolved. The CDR3 totals 13 residues. CDR1 SGHTA and CDR2 FQGTGA come from the germline V gene. The V end was cut by 4 bases, the J end by 2 bases, with 8 bases between. The CDR3 loop reads CASSYTTNTEAFF. CDR3 DNA sequence: TGTGCCAGCAGCTACACCACCAACACTGAAGCTTTCTTT.

The CDR3, as DNA: TGTGCCTGGAGTTTCCCAGGTACGGGAAACACCATATATTTT. As protein: CAWSFPGTGNTIYF. This sequence joins TRBV30 and TRBJ1-3, with unresolved D. The CDR3 has 14 amino acids. The ends were cut back, 2 bases at V and 4 bases at J, with 12 bases in the middle. Germline assignment: CDR1 GTSNPN and CDR2 SVGIG (reference sequence).

The chain uses TRBV27 and TRBJ1-1, with unresolved D. Germline loops: CDR1 MNHEY, CDR2 SMNVEV (reference sequence). The ends were cut back, 3 bases at V and 5 bases at J, with 19 bases in the middle. CDR3 length equals 16 residues. Here the CDR3 DNA reads TGTGCCAGCAGTTTTGTCCTCCTGCGAGGGAAAACTGAAGCTTTCTTT. This codes for CASSFVLLRGKTEAFF.

The genes are TRBV25-1 and TRBJ1-1; 7 nucleotides agree with TRBD1. Unmatched junction bases numbered 4, after V lost 3 bases and J lost 0 bases. CDR1 and CDR2 (germline): MGHDK, SYGVNS. The CDR3 sequence is 15 residues long. The CDR3 nucleotides read TGTGCCAGCAGTGACCTCGGGACAGTGAACACTGAAGCTTTCTTT. Translation gives CASSDLGTVNTEAFF.

The chain links TRBV5-1 to TRBJ2-1, with 12 nucleotides matching TRBD2. Unmatched junction bases numbered 4, after V lost 0 bases and J lost 0 bases. The CDR3 has 18 amino acids. Looked up from germline, CDR1 is SGHRS and CDR2 is YFSETQ. The CDR3 region has the DNA TGCGCCAGCAGCTTGGCTCTAGCGGGGGGGAGCTCCTACAATGAGCAGTTCTTC. Protein sequence: CASSLALAGGSSYNEQFF.

The gene calls are TRBV15 and TRBJ1-2, with TRBD1 matching over 8 bases. Looked up from germline, CDR1 is LNHNV and CDR2 is YYDKDF (reference sequence). The CDR3 has 13 amino acids. The ends lost 5 bases at V and 4 bases at J; junction bases unmatched: 3. The CDR3 sequence: CATSWTGSYGYTF. The CDR3, as DNA: TGTGCCACCAGCTGGACAGGGAGCTATGGCTACACCTTC.

V is TRBV20-1 and J is TRBJ2-7; D may be TRBD1 (5 bases). CDR3 length equals 13 residues. Trimming cost V 3 bases and J 4 bases, with 13 bases left between them. Germline V CDR1 and CDR2: DFQATT, SNEGSKA (reference sequence). The CDR3 spells CSASVGHKYEQYF. Here the CDR3 DNA reads TGCAGTGCTAGTGTAGGACACAAGTACGAGCAGTACTTC.

This sequence joins TRBV11-2 and TRBJ2-3; 13 positions agree with TRBD2. This CDR3 region has 15 residues. V shed 5 bases and J 5 bases; nucleotides not matched to a gene: 4. Germline-derived CDR1 and CDR2 are SGHAT and FQNNGV. The DNA of the CDR3 is TGTGCCAGCAGCAAGGGACTAGCGGGGTTAGATACGCAGTATTTT. Amino acids: CASSKGLAGLDTQYF.

This clone was seen only a few times. The rearrangement joins TRBV27 to TRBJ2-2; 8 bases agree with TRBD1. The V segment lost 2 bases and the J segment 2 bases; nucleotides outside the gene matches: 4. Germline V gene data show CDR1 as MNHEY and CDR2 as SMNVEV (reference sequence). The CDR3 runs to 16 residues. The CDR3 DNA follows: TGTGCCAGCAGTTTACTGACAGGGGTCAACACCGGGGAGCTGTTTTTT. Protein product: CASSLLTGVNTGELFF.

The V gene is TRBV10-3, the J gene TRBJ1-1, with 7 bases that match TRBD1. This CDR3 has 15 amino acids. V dropped 7 bases and J dropped 0; count of bases not matched to a gene: 8. CDR1 is ENHRY and CDR2 is SYGVKD in the germline V gene. In nucleotides, the CDR3 is TGTGCCATCAAGGTTCCGGGACAGATGAACACTGAAGCTTTCTTT. It yields the protein CAIKVPGQMNTEAFF.

The chain recombines TRBV9 with TRBJ1-3; D gene ambiguous. The CDR3 is made up of 14 amino acids. V lost 0 bases and J 4 bases, leaving 8 bases between the germline ends. Germline V gives CDR1 SGDLS, CDR2 YYNGEE. The CDR3 protein is CASSVDGAGNTIYF. The CDR3 nucleotides are TGTGCCAGCAGCGTAGACGGAGCCGGAAACACCATATATTTT.

The rearrangement joins TRBV2 to TRBJ1-2, with TRBD1 matching 9 bases. V lost 6 bases, J lost 3 bases, and 11 bases stayed unmatched. There are 16 residues in the CDR3. Germline assignment: CDR1 SNHLY and CDR2 FYNNEI. This CDR3 reads CASRPLDRGVDYGYTF. The CDR3 DNA reads TGTGCCAGCAGGCCGTTGGACAGGGGAGTCGACTATGGCTACACCTTC.